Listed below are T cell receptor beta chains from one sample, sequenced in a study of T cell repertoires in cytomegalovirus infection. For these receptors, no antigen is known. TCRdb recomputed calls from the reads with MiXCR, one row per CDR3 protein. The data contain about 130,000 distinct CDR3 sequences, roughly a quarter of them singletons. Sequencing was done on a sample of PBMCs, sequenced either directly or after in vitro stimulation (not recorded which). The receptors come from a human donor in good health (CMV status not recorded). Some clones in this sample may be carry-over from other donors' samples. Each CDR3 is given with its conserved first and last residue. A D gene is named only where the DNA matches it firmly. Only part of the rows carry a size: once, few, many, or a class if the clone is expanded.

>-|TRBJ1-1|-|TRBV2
CASSERGNSEAFF
TGTGCCAGCAGTGAGAGGGGTAATTCTGAAGCTTTCTTT
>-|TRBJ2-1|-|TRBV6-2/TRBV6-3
CASLKYNEQFF
TGTGCCAGCCTGAAGTACAATGAGCAGTTCTTC
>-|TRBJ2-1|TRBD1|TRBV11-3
CASSLASRGYEQFF
TGTGCCAGCAGCTTAGCAAGCAGGGGGTATGAGCAGTTCTTC
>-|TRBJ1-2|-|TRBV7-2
CASSLVVGTGKLGYGYTF
TGTGCCAGCAGCTTAGTAGTGGGAACAGGGAAACTAGGCTATGGCTACACCTTC
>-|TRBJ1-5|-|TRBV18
CASSPFPLSAGFNQPQHF
TGTGCCAGCTCACCATTCCCATTGAGCGCAGGGTTCAATCAGCCCCAGCATTTT
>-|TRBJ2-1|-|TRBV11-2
CASSLYHGDEQFF
TGTGCCAGCAGCTTATATCACGGCGATGAGCAGTTCTTC
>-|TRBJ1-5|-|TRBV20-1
CSARDQRGGQPQHF
TGCAGTGCTAGAGATCAAAGGGGGGGTCAGCCCCAGCATTTT
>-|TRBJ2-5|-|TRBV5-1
CASILGQGPIQETQYF
-
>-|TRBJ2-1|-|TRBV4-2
CASSQGGDNEQFF
TGTGCCAGCAGCCAAGGGGGAGACAATGAGCAGTTCTTC
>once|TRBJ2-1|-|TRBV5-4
CASSLSGEQFF
TGTGCCAGCAGCTTGAGTGGTGAGCAGTTCTTC
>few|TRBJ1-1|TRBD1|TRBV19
CASSIALRSAGGRDTEAFF
TGTGCCAGTAGTATAGCCCTTAGGTCTGCAGGGGGGAGAGACACTGAAGCTTTCTTT
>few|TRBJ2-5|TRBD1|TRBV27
CASRRDREAQYF
TGTGCCAGCAGACGGGACAGGGAGGCCCAGTACTTC
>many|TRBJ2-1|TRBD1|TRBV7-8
CASSSRMLGQGYNEQFF
TGTGCCAGCAGCTCCCGTATGTTGGGACAGGGGTACAATGAGCAGTTCTTC
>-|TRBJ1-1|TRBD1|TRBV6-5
CASRATGAMNTEAFF
TGTGCCAGCAGAGCTACAGGGGCCATGAACACTGAAGCTTTCTTT
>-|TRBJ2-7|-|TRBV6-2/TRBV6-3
CASRSPKPYEQYF
TGTGCCAGCCGATCCCCCAAACCCTACGAGCAGTACTTC
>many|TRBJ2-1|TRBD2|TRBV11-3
CASSFTSVGEYNEQFF
TGTGCCAGCAGCTTTACTAGCGTAGGCGAATACAATGAGCAGTTCTTC
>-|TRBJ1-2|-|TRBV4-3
CASSQGSGDGYTF
TGCGCCAGCAGCCAAGGGTCAGGGGATGGCTACACCTTC
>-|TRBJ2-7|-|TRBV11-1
CASSLDLAAYEQYF
TGTGCCAGCAGCTTAGACCTGGCAGCCTACGAGCAGTACTTC
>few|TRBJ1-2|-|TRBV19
CASSIERTYYGYTF
TGTGCCAGTAGTATAGAAAGGACCTACTATGGCTACACCTTC
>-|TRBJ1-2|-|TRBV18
CASSPGQTYGYTF
TGTGCCAGCTCACCAGGACAGACCTATGGCTACACCTTC
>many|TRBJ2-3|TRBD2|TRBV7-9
CASSRYKLAGRDTQYF
TGTGCCAGCAGCCGATACAAACTAGCGGGGCGGGATACGCAGTATTTT
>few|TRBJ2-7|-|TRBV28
CASSFQSYEQYF
TGTGCCAGCAGTTTTCAGTCGTACGAGCAGTACTTC